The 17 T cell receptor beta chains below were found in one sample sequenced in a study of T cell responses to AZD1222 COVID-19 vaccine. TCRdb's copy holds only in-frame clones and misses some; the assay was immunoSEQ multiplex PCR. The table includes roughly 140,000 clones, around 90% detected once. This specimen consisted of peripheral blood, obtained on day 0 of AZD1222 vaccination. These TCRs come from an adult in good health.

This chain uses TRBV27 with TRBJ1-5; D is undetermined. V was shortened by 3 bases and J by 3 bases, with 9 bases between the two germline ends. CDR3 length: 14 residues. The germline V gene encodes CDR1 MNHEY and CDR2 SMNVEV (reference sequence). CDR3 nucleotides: TGTGCCAGCAGTTTCTACGGGTACAATCAGCCCCAGCATTTT. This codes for CASSFYGYNQPQHF.

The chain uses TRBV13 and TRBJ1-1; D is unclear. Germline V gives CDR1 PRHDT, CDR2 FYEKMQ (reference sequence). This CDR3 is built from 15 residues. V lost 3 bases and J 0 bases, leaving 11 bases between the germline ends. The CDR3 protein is CASSFRQVLNTEAFF. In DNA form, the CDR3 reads TGTGCCAGCAGCTTCCGTCAGGTTTTGAACACTGAAGCTTTCTTT.

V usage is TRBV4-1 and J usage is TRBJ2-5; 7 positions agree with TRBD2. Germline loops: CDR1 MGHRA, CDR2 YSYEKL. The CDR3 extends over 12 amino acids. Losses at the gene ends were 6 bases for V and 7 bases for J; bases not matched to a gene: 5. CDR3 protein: CASRYGRRTQYF. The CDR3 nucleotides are TGCGCCAGCAGATACGGGAGGCGGACCCAGTACTTC.

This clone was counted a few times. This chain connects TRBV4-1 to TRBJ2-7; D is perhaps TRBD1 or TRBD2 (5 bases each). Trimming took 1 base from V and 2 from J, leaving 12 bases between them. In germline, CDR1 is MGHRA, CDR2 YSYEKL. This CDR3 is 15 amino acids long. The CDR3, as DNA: TGCGCCAGCAGCCAAGGAGGCCAGGGACCCTACGAGCAGTACTTC. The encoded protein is CASSQGGQGPYEQYF.

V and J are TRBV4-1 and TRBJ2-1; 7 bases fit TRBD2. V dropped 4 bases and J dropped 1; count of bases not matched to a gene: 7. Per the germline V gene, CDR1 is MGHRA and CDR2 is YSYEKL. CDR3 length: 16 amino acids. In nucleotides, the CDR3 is TGCGCCAGCAGCCCTGCATCAGCGGGATCCTACAATGAGCAGTTCTTC. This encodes CASSPASAGSYNEQFF.

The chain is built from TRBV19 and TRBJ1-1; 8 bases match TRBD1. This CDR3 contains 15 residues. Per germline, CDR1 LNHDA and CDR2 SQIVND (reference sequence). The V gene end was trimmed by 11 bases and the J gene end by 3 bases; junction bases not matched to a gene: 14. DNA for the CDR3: TGTGCCTCCCAGTGGGCAGGGGGCCGGGACACTGAAGCTTTCTTT. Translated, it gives CASQWAGGRDTEAFF.

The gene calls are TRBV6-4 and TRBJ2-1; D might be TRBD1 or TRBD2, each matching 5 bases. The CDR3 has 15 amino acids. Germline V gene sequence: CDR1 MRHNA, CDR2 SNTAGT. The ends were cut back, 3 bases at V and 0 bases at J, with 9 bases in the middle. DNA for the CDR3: TGTGCCAGCAGTGAGGGACCCAGCTCCTACAATGAGCAGTTCTTC. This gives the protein CASSEGPSSYNEQFF.

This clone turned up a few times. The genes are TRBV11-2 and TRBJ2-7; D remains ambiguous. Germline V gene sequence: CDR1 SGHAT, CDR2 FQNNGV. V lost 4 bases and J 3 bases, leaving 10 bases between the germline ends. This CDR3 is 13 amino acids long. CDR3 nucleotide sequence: TGTGCCAGCAGCTCCCTTGGGATCTACGAGCAGTACTTC. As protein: CASSSLGIYEQYF.

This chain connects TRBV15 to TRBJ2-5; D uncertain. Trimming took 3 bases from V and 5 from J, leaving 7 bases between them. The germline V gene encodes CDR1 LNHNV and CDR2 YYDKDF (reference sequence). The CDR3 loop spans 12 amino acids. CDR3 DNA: TGTGCCACCAGCAGTAGGTCGGAGACCCAGTACTTC. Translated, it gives CATSSRSETQYF.

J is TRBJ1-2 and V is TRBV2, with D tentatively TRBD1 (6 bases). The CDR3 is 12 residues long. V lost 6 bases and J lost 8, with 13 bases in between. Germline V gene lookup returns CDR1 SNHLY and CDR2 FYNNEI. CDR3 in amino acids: CASSTGIRGYTF. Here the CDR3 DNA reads TGTGCCAGCAGCACAGGGATCAGGGGCTACACCTTC.

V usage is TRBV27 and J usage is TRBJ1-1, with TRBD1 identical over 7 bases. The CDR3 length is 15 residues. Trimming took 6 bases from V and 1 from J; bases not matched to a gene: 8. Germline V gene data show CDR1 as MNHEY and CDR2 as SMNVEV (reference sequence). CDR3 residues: CASRKPGGGNTEAFF. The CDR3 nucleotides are TGTGCCAGCAGAAAACCAGGGGGAGGGAACACTGAAGCTTTCTTT.

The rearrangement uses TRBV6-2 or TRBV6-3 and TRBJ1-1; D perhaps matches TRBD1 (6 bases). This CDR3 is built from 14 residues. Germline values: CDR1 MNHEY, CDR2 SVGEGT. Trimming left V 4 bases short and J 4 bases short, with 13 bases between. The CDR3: CASSLSGASTEAFF. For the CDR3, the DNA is TGTGCCAGCAGTTTGTCGGGGGCTAGCACTGAAGCTTTCTTT.

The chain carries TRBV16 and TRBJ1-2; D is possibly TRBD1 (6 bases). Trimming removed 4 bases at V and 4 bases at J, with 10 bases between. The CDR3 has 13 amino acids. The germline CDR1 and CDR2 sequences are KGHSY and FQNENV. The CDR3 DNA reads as TGTGCCAGCAGCCCAGGGGTAGGCTATGGCTACACCTTC. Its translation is CASSPGVGYGYTF. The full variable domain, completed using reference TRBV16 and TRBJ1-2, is GEEVAQTPKHLVRGEGQKAKLYCAPIKGHSYVFWYQQVLKNEFKFLISFQNENVFDETGMPKERFSAKCLPNSPCSLEIQATKLEDSAVYFCASSPGVGYGYTFGSGTRLTVV.

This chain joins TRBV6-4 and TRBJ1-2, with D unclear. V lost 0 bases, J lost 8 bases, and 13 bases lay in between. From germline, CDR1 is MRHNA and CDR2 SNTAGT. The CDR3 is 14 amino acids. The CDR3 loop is CASSDSNVLTGYTF. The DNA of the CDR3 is TGTGCCAGCAGTGACTCGAATGTTCTGACGGGCTACACCTTC.

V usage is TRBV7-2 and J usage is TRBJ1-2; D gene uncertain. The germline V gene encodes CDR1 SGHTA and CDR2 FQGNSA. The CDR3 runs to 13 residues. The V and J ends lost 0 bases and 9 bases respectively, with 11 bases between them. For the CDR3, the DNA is TGTGCCAGCAGCTTAGCACCCGCTAGTCGCTACACCTTC. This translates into CASSLAPASRYTF.

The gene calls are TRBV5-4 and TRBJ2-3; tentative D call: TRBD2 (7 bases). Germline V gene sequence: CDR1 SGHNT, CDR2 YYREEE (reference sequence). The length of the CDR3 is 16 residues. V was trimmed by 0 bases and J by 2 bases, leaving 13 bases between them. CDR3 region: CASSLGSGGLTDTQYF. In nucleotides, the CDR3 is TGTGCCAGCAGCTTGGGATCGGGGGGCCTCACAGATACGCAGTATTTT. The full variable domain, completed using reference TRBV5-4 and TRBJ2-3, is ETGVTQSPTHLIKTRGQQVTLRCSSQSGHNTVSWYQQALGQGPQFIFQYYREEENGRGNFPPRFSGLQFPNYSSELNVNALELDDSALYLCASSLGSGGLTDTQYFGPGTRLTVL.

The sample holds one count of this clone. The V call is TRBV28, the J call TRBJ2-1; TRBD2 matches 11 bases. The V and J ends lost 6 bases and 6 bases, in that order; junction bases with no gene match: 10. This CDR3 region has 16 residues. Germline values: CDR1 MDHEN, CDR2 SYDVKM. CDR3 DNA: TGTGCCAGCAGCCTTATTGGACTAGCGGGCCGCAATGAGCAGTTCTTC. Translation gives CASSLIGLAGRNEQFF.